These 4 T cell receptor beta chains share one sample of origin, sequenced in a study of blood T cell repertoires in COVID-19. Only in-frame clones appear in the TCRdb table, and some are missing; sequencing was by immunoSEQ multiplex PCR. The sample shows almost 500,000 clones, roughly nine tenths of them seen only once. The sample comprised PBMCs or T cells enriched from blood (not recorded which). The source of these receptors is a woman in her fifties or sixties who had recovered from COVID-19.

The genes are TRBV6-5 and TRBJ1-5, with 8 bases matching TRBD1. The germline V gene has CDR1 MNHEY and CDR2 SVGAGI. The CDR3 contains 13 residues. The J segment lost 7 bases and the V segment lost 7 bases, leaving 6 bases of the junction unmatched. CDR3 protein: CASTDRGGQPQHF. The CDR3 coding sequence is TGTGCCAGCACCGACAGGGGAGGGCAGCCCCAGCATTTT.

The V call is TRBV5-5, the J call TRBJ1-5; TRBD1 matches at 7 bases. Germline V gene data show CDR1 as SGHKS and CDR2 as YYEKEE (reference sequence). CDR3 length: 16 amino acids. Trimming took 0 bases from V and 6 from J; bases not matched to a gene: 9. The CDR3 region has the DNA TGTGCCAGCAGCTTGGTTGGGCAGGGGGTTGCTCAGCCCCAGCATTTT. Residues: CASSLVGQGVAQPQHF.

CDR3 DNA: TGTGCCAGCAGCGTAGCTCCGACAGCCCGAGGCTACACCTTC. Translation: CASSVAPTARGYTF. This chain links TRBV9 with TRBJ1-2; perhaps TRBD1 as D (5 bases). The germline gives CDR1 SGDLS, CDR2 YYNGEE. This CDR3 is 14 amino acids long. Between the trimmed V and J ends, which lost 0 bases and 8 bases, there was a span of 14 bases.

This clone was observed a single time. The chain has TRBV9 and TRBJ2-7; D remains ambiguous. Looked up from germline, CDR1 is SGDLS and CDR2 is YYNGEE. The V and J ends lost 5 bases and 1 base respectively, with 7 bases between them. This CDR3 comprises 12 residues. The DNA for the CDR3 is TGTGCCAGCAGTTCATCATCCTACGAGCAGTACGTC. It yields the protein CASSSSSYEQYV.